This T cell receptor (beta chain) is drawn from a study of molecular identifiers for immune sequencing clone quantification. Study-wide points: Clonotypes surpassing 20 RNA copies contained over 98% of effector molecules, versus under 1% in naive cells.

Germline assignment: CDR1 MNHEY and CDR2 SMNVEV (reference sequence). Trimming cost V 8 bases and J 1 base; bases outside gene matches: 7. The CDR3 contains 16 residues. On this clonotype: No antigen is known for it.

TCRdb recomputed calls from the PCR reads with MiXCR, one row per CDR3 protein. This table holds about half a million distinct CDR3 sequences, about a quarter found once. This sequence joins TRBV27 and TRBJ2-5, with 13 bases identical to TRBD2. The sequenced sample was naive CD8+ T cells from blood, with Jurkat cell RNA spiked in. Subset denoted: FACS-sorted CD8+CD4-CCR7+CD45RA+ naive T cells. The TCR originated in a human donor in good health. Some libraries in this study had Jurkat cell RNA spiked in. The CDR3 is CASSRGLAGVQETQYF. DNA for the CDR3: TGTGCCAGCTCCCGCGGACTAGCGGGAGTCCAAGAGACCCAGTACTTC.